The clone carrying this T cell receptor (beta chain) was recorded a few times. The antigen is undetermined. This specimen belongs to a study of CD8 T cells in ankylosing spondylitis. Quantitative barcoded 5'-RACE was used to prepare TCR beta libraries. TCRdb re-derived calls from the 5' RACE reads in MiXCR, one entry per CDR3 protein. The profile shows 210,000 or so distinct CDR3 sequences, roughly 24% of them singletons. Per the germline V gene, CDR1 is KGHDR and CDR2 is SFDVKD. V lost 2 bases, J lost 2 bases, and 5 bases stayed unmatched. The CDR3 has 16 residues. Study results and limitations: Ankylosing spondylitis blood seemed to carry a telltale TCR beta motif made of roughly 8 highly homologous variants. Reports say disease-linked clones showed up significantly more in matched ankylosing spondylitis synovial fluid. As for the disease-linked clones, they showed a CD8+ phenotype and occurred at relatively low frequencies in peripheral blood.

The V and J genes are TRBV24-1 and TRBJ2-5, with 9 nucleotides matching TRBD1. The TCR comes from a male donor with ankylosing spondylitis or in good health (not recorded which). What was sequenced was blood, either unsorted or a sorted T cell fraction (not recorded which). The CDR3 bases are TGTGCCACCAGTGATTCCCGACAGGGGGAACAAGAGACCCAGTACTTC. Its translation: CATSDSRQGEQETQYF.